This TCR beta chain appears in the sequencing data of a study of T cells in Graves' hyperthyroidism and ophthalmopathy. Study-level results: Most thyroid clonotypes with frequency above 0.001 were detected in blood.

This clonotype was detected many times. Its antigen is as yet unknown. Amplification of TCR beta CDR3 regions used RNA as the template. HTBI primers were the set used in a first-round RT-PCR of the TCR CDR3. Via MiXCR, TCRdb re-called the multiplex PCR reads, giving one row per CDR3 protein. Among 300,000 to 450,000 distinct CDR3 sequences listed, just under 15% were seen once. Absent ophthalmopathy progression within 18 months defined stable Graves' hyperthyroidism. The patients, who ranged from 18 to 65 in age, presented with newly diagnosed hyperthyroidism lasting under 2 months. V dropped 4 bases and J dropped 0; count of bases not matched to a gene: 0. Germline V gives CDR1 SQVTM, CDR2 ANQGSEA. This CDR3 spans 13 amino acids.

The chain recombines TRBV29-1 with TRBJ2-1, with 7 bases that match TRBD2. This receptor was identified in a woman in her 30s with Graves' hyperthyroidism. The source material was blood. CDR3 sequence reads: CSVGGSSYNEQFF. CDR3 sequence (DNA): TGCAGCGTTGGCGGGAGCTCCTACAATGAGCAGTTCTTC.